This paragraph covers one T cell receptor (beta chain) sequence. Its antigen remains unknown. The source of the sample is a study of cytomegalovirus exposure and HLA in healthy donors. General observations from the study: Within an earlier analysis, most TCR beta V segments proved productive either about 87% or about 30% of the time. Cytomegalovirus association was assigned to 170 or so TCR beta chains.

Primers included in the PCR were 60 Vbeta and 13 Jbeta primers. Measured with immunoSEQ multiplex PCR; TCRdb has only the in-frame clones, and not every one. The sample yields around 150,000 clones, approximately 77% seen once. V gave up 7 bases and J gave up 0 bases; unmatched junction bases: 9. Looked up from germline, CDR1 is MNHNS and CDR2 is SASEGT. The CDR3 totals 15 residues. This clonotype originated in a man aged 25 to 40 in good health and CMV-seropositive. The V call is TRBV6-1, the J call TRBJ2-7; 7 bases line up with TRBD2. Sequencing input: PBMCs. CDR3 sequence reads: CASTRGRDSSYEQYF. The CDR3 DNA follows: TGTGCCAGCACTCGGGGGAGGGACTCCTCCTACGAGCAGTACTTC.